This TCR beta chain comes out of a study of T cell responses to AZD1222 COVID-19 vaccine. Across the whole study: Pooling was applied to second doses at about 4 or about 12 weeks.

Generated by immunoSEQ multiplex PCR, the TCRdb table keeps only in-frame clones and is missing some. The sample consists of 150,000 or so clones, 85% to 95% of them appearing once. Concerning this clone: The target antigen is unknown.

Overall study findings and caveats: Repertoires were collected only later (after the peak T cell response had occurred). Among spike-specific TCRs, nearly half reportedly target unmutated variant regions.

This CDR3 region has 13 residues. The germline CDR1 and CDR2 sequences are SEHNR and FQNEAQ (reference sequence). V was shortened by 0 bases and J by 5 bases, with 7 bases between the two germline ends. This specimen consisted of peripheral blood, obtained on day 0 of AZD1222 vaccination. The gene calls are TRBV7-9 and TRBJ1-1; D perhaps matches TRBD1 (5 bases). The clonotype comes from an adult in good health. CDR3 DNA: TGTGCCAGCAGCTTAGCAGGGGTTACTGAAGCTTTCTTT. Its protein is CASSLAGVTEAFF.